This T cell receptor (beta chain) was observed in a study of shared clonotypes between healthy human individuals (dated by TCRdb to about 2020). About the study as a whole: The cohort comprised two women and a few men aged 18 to 49 years. The study deeply sequenced blood TCR repertoires of about 5 healthy adults to estimate repertoire size and the extent of clonotype sharing between individuals. Leukapheresis yielded between about 0.9 and 9 billion PBMCs per donor. For each donor, three plates each were used for CD4 naive and CD4 memory, two plates were used for CD8 naive, and one plate was used for CD8 memory. To increase sequencing depth and limit assay-specific biases, TCR repertoire library preparation and sequencing were carried out by different laboratories using diverse techniques. Study-level results and caveats: Compared with non-shared clonotypes, clonotypes shared by all four sorted-subset donors had higher generation probabilities. Only blood was sampled, and tissue TCR repertoires likely differ from those in blood. Estimated clonotype richness was generally larger for naive than for memory subsets. Because the study included only a small number of donors, the genetic and exposure-history diversity represented was limited. Even with the large sequencing depth, rarefaction of the sorted-subset datasets indicated that sequencing was incomplete. Across a few donors, approximately 4.9% of naive CD4, roughly 3.5% of naive CD8, around 2.5% of memory CD4, and roughly 0.4% of memory CD8 clonotypes were shared. Pairwise subsampling led to the expectation that sequencing depth would affect the degree of clonotype sharing among donors.

TCR CDR3 regions were amplified from genomic DNA by multiplex PCR using the deep immunoSEQ assay. For each cell subset, the extracted genomic DNA was distributed evenly across all wells of several immunoSEQ 96-well plates, and each plate served as one replicate. For sorted subsets, roughly 200 ng genomic DNA, equal to tens of thousands of T cell genomes, was loaded into each replicate PCR. The purified libraries were quantified using a Qubit 3.0 fluorometer, sized with a Bioanalyzer 2100, and then quantified again using the KAPA Library Quantification kit. Every immunoSEQ 96-well plate was sequenced on a dedicated single-read 150-cycle Illumina NextSeq 550 flow cell. The authors' pipeline ran thus. The immunoSEQ output contained only junctional sequences without quality scores, so filtering could not match that applied to full-length reads. Sequences were annotated with PyIR, a Python wrapper for IgBLAST v1.9, using IMGT germline references to assign V/J genes and CDR3. Any read was removed if the V/J assignment was weak (E-value above 1e-6), the CDR3 was missing, or the read contained stop codons, out-of-frame junctions, or ambiguous translated residues. V3J clonotypes were defined as sequences sharing an identical inferred V gene, J gene, and CDR3 amino acid sequence. To compute the percentage overlap between repertoires, the number of shared unique clonotypes was divided by the size of the smaller repertoire. Three approaches were used to assess repertoire richness: RTK rarefaction, the Chao1 estimator, and Recon v2.1 estimates of unobserved clonotypes. Generation probabilities were computed with OLGA for all TCRbeta clonotypes obtained by the gDNA method from several donors. As stored in TCRdb, this immuneACCESS dataset retains in-frame rearrangements with V and J assigned. A fraction of the clones does not appear; measured against another copy, unresolved V genes explain less than half of the discrepancy, and the remainder lacks a known reason. V, J and clone size are those of that table, while D and trimming were read from the DNA. A total of 2,100,000 or so clones appear in this sample, 90% to 97% of them only once. The ten largest make up roughly 0.13% of the sample.

The CDR3, cysteine through phenylalanine, is 17 amino acids long. CDR3 DNA is the only sequence kept; it has 51 bases, read in frame from the first base. CDR1 and CDR2, per the germline V gene, are LGHNA and YSLEER. Trimming at the junction amounts to 0 bases on V and 0 bases on J, and the germline ends lie 13 bases apart. The donors were healthy, HIV-negative adults who had no recently reported acute infections or vaccinations. Only Caucasian adults living in Nashville, Tennessee, USA were represented among the donors. CD4+ T cells were enriched by magnetic negative selection; naive cells were then positively selected on CD45RA, and the negative fraction formed the memory subset. Blood was obtained by leukapheresis, after which PBMCs were separated by Ficoll-Histopaque density gradient centrifugation and cryopreserved in liquid nitrogen vapor phase. Analytical flow cytometry was used to check the purity and quantity of every magnetically sorted T cell population. From each sorted fraction, genomic DNA was isolated and quantified by UV absorbance on a Nanodrop 2000c.

To note about this clone: The target of this receptor is not known. The record has no base qualities; no much larger clone is one base away.

Input material: naive CD4+ T cells sorted from blood. This specimen's cell subset or site label, per the study, means: CD45RA+ positively selected. This clonotype was sampled from a man younger than 35 in good health. The rearrangement joined TRBV4-3 to TRBJ2-3; TRBD1 is possibly the D segment (5 matching bases). The nucleotide sequence reads TGCGCCAGCAGCCAAGATTGGGGCCGGTCTAGCACAGATACGCAGTATTTT. Its translation reads: CASSQDWGRSSTDTQYF.